This passage covers 18 T cell receptor beta chains from one sample sequenced in a study of T-cell memory formation after mild COVID-19. One entry per CDR3 protein results from TCRdb running MiXCR on the 5' RACE reads. The sample holds about 140,000 distinct CDR3 sequences, roughly 15% seen once. The sequenced sample was PBMCs or a T cell subset sorted from them (not recorded which). These receptors came from an adult woman who had mild COVID-19 (a few samples of this study predate the infection). Cell type and time point are not known.

The chain has TRBV7-2 and TRBJ1-3; unclear D gene. The CDR3 spans 15 residues. CDR1 is SGHTA and CDR2 is FQGNSA in the germline V gene. Between the trimmed V and J ends, which lost 5 bases and 0 bases, there was a span of 11 bases. CDR3 coding DNA: TGTGCCAGCAGCATACGACGCTCCTCTGGAAACACCATATATTTT. This translates into CASSIRRSSGNTIYF.

The sample holds a few counts of this clonotype. The chain combines TRBV4-1 with TRBJ2-1; 10 positions agree with TRBD2. V shed 1 base, J shed 3 bases, and the junction held 6 bases outside the gene matches. This CDR3 has 17 amino acids. Germline-derived CDR1 and CDR2 are MGHRA and YSYEKL. The chain's CDR3 is CASSQASGGLIYNEQFF. The CDR3 nucleotides read TGCGCCAGCAGCCAAGCTAGCGGGGGCCTGATCTACAATGAGCAGTTCTTC.

A single count supports this clonotype. The J gene is TRBJ1-2, the V gene TRBV6-5; 9 bases fit TRBD1. There are 15 residues in the CDR3. The V gene end was trimmed by 2 bases and the J gene end by 10 bases; junction bases not matched to a gene: 11. Per germline, CDR1 MNHEY and CDR2 SVGAGI. Here the CDR3 DNA reads TGTGCCAGCAGTTACCGAGCGGGACAGGGTAGACTCTACACCTTC. Its translation: CASSYRAGQGRLYTF.

This clonotype was seen more than once but under ten times. The chain carries TRBV5-1 and TRBJ1-1; 7 nucleotides line up with TRBD1. Trimming removed 0 bases from V and 8 bases from J; junction bases left unmatched: 13. The CDR3 runs 16 residues. Germline V gene lookup returns CDR1 SGHRS and CDR2 YFSETQ. DNA for the CDR3: TGCGCCAGCAGCTTGGAGATTTTTAAGGGGGCGGTGGAAGCTTTCTTT. Its protein product is CASSLEIFKGAVEAFF.

The rearrangement links TRBV29-1 to TRBJ2-1, with 7 nucleotides matching TRBD2. CDR1 and CDR2 from the germline V gene are SQVTM and ANQGSEA. J lost 3 bases, V lost 6 bases, and 5 bases had no gene match. The CDR3 runs to 13 residues. This CDR3 reads CSVARGDYNEQFF. The CDR3 DNA reads TGCAGCGTCGCCCGGGGGGACTACAATGAGCAGTTCTTC.

The V and J genes are TRBV5-5 and TRBJ1-4; D is perhaps TRBD1 (5 bases). The CDR3 loop spans 14 amino acids. V dropped 2 bases and J dropped 7 bases, with 12 bases sitting between them. Germline V gene sequence: CDR1 SGHKS, CDR2 YYEKEE (reference sequence). CDR3 region: CASSFAGRGEKLFF. The CDR3 DNA follows: TGTGCCAGCAGCTTTGCGGGACGAGGTGAAAAACTGTTTTTT.

The CDR3 region is CSAPFQSSYNEQFF. In nucleotides, the CDR3 is TGCAGTGCTCCTTTCCAGAGCTCCTACAATGAGCAGTTCTTC. This sequence joins TRBV20-1 and TRBJ2-1; no firm D call. V lost 5 bases and J lost 0, with 11 bases in between. The germline V gene has CDR1 DFQATT and CDR2 SNEGSKA (reference sequence). This CDR3 region has 14 residues.

This clonotype turned up a few times. CDR3 bases: TGTGCCAGCAGTTCGATAGCGGGAGAGACCCAGTACTTC. Amino acid sequence: CASSSIAGETQYF. V and J are TRBV12-3 or TRBV12-4 and TRBJ2-5, with TRBD2 matching 7 bases. The CDR3 contains 13 residues. J gave up 4 bases and V 4 bases, and 3 bases lay outside the gene matches.

The rearrangement links TRBV7-9 to TRBJ1-4, with D unclear. The CDR3 contains 14 residues. Looked up from germline, CDR1 is SEHNR and CDR2 is FQNEAQ (reference sequence). Between the trimmed V and J ends, which lost 6 bases and 7 bases, there was a span of 15 bases. CDR3 amino acids: CASSDSSPREKLFF. The CDR3 region has the DNA TGTGCCAGCAGTGACTCCTCCCCCCGTGAAAAACTGTTTTTT.

The chain employs TRBV29-1 and TRBJ2-7; D gene ambiguous. CDR1 and CDR2 (germline): SQVTM, ANQGSEA. The CDR3 spans 14 residues. V was shortened by 4 bases and J by 0 bases, with 13 bases between the two germline ends. The CDR3 protein is CSVVSARSSYEQYF. The CDR3 DNA sequence: TGCAGCGTTGTGTCAGCGAGGAGCTCCTACGAGCAGTACTTC.

DNA for the CDR3: TGCAGCGTTAGTCTGACGGGTGGGAGAGGATCCCTCCACTTT. It encodes CSVSLTGGRGSLHF. The chain has TRBV29-1 and TRBJ1-6; no clear D gene. The CDR3 has 14 amino acids. Germline values: CDR1 SQVTM, CDR2 ANQGSEA. The V and J ends lost 5 bases and 14 bases respectively, with 22 bases between them.

Only a few counts were recorded for this clonotype. The chain uses TRBV4-2 and TRBJ2-5; TRBD2 agrees at 7 bases. Germline CDR1 LGHNA, CDR2 YNFKEQ. V lost 4 bases, J lost 4 bases, and 12 bases stayed unmatched. The CDR3 runs to 16 residues. CDR3 loop: CASSLDQSGARETQYF. CDR3 in DNA: TGTGCCAGCAGCCTAGACCAGAGCGGGGCCCGAGAGACCCAGTACTTC.

This clonotype was detected only a few times. The V call is TRBV12-3 or TRBV12-4, the J call TRBJ2-1; 10 bases map to TRBD2. The CDR3 contains 17 residues. V lost 2 bases, J lost 9 bases, and 13 bases stayed unmatched. The CDR3 loop is CASSLQWSGRGHGEQFF. Here the CDR3 DNA reads TGTGCCAGCAGTTTACAATGGAGCGGGAGGGGTCACGGTGAGCAGTTCTTC.

This clonotype was counted a few times. The V gene is TRBV5-1, the J gene TRBJ2-1; TRBD1 matches at 7 bases. This CDR3 contains 16 residues. V lost 4 bases and J lost 0; bases outside the gene matches: 7. CDR1 SGHRS and CDR2 YFSETQ come from the germline V gene. As DNA, the CDR3 is TGCGCCAGCAGCCCGCTGACAGGGAGCTCCTACAATGAGCAGTTCTTC. Its translation: CASSPLTGSSYNEQFF.

The chain uses TRBV29-1 and TRBJ2-2; D not resolved. This CDR3 comprises 14 residues. Trimming left V 0 bases short and J 2 bases short, with 7 bases between. The germline V gene encodes CDR1 SQVTM and CDR2 ANQGSEA. CDR3 sequence (DNA): TGCAGCGTTGAAGATCGCACTAACACCGGGGAGCTGTTTTTT. This translates into CSVEDRTNTGELFF.

The chain joins TRBV20-1 to TRBJ2-7; 7 bases fit TRBD2. This CDR3 spans 15 amino acids. The V gene end was trimmed by 0 bases and the J gene end by 1 base; junction bases not matched to a gene: 6. CDR1 and CDR2 from the germline V gene are DFQATT and SNEGSKA (reference sequence). CDR3 protein: CSAREVGGLSYEQYF. The CDR3 bases are TGCAGTGCTAGAGAAGTCGGGGGGTTGTCCTACGAGCAGTACTTC.

This clonotype turned up a few times. The CDR3 region is CASSSGDSLYEQYF. CDR3 sequence (DNA): TGTGCCAGCAGTTCCGGGGACTCGCTCTACGAGCAGTACTTC. This rearrangement joins TRBV12-3 or TRBV12-4 to TRBJ2-7; weak D call: TRBD2 (6 bases). The length of the CDR3 is 14 residues. With 4 bases removed from V and 3 bases from J, the gap between germline ends came to 13 bases.

There are a few counts of this clonotype. The CDR3 spells CSARHRDKVVLDYGYTF. The CDR3 nucleotides are TGCAGTGCTAGACACAGGGACAAGGTCGTTCTGGACTATGGCTACACCTTC. V and J are TRBV20-1 and TRBJ1-2; D perhaps matches TRBD1 (6 bases). This CDR3 comprises 17 residues. In germline, CDR1 is DFQATT, CDR2 SNEGSKA (reference sequence). The V gene lost 2 bases and the J gene lost 3 bases, with 22 bases spanning the gap.